The present TCR beta chain was sequenced within a study of shared clonotypes between healthy human individuals. Whole-study results and caveats: Only blood was sampled, and tissue TCR repertoires likely differ from blood ones. Sharing across four donors was highest in naive CD4 (around 5%) and lowest in memory CD8 (roughly 0.4%).

Details on this clone: Its antigen remains unidentified.

Terminally differentiated effector memory CD45RA+ cells were excluded by CCR7 positive selection of CD45RO-negative cells. The CDR3 is 14 residues long. The V and J ends lost 1 base and 2 bases respectively, with 8 bases between them. Germline CDR1 SEHNR, CDR2 FQNEAQ (reference sequence). The authors ran the assay at deep level. Repertoires were generated with immunoSEQ multiplex PCR, while TCRdb's copy carries only in-frame clones and drops some. The sample records around 2.1 million clones, under 95% being singletons. Sequencing input: naive CD8+ T cells from PBMCs. J is TRBJ2-5 and V is TRBV7-9, with unresolved D. The receptor comes from a man between 18 and 29 years old in good health. Some clones in this sample may be carry-over from other donors' samples. CDR3 nucleotide sequence: TGTGCCAGCAGCTTAGTAATGCTTCAAGAGACCCAGTACTTC. Translated, it gives CASSLVMLQETQYF.